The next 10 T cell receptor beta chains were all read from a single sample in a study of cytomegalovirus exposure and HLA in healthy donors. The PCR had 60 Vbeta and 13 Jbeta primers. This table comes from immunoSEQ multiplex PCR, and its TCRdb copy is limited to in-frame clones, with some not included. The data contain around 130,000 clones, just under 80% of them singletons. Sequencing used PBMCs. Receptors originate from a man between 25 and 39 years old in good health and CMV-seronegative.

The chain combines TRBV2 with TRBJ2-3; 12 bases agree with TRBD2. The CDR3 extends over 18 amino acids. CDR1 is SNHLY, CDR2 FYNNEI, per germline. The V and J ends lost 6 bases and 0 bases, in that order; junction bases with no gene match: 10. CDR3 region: CASRLAGGSGPSTDTQYF. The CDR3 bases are TGTGCCAGCAGACTAGCGGGGGGCTCCGGTCCTAGCACAGATACGCAGTATTTT.

Written as DNA, the CDR3 is TGTGCCAGCAGCGGGGGGGGGACAGGGGGCGCAGGGGGCAATCAGCCCCAGCATTTT. Amino acid sequence: CASSGGGTGGAGGNQPQHF. The chain uses TRBV2 and TRBJ1-5; 12 bases match TRBD1. Trimming removed 6 bases from V and 2 bases from J; junction bases left unmatched: 14. Germline V lookup: CDR1 SNHLY, CDR2 FYNNEI. This CDR3 has 19 amino acids.

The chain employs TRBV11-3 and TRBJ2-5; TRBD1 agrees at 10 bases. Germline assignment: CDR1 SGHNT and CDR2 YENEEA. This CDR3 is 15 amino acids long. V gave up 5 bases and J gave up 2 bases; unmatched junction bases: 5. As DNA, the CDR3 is TGTGCCAGCAGCCCCGGGACAGGGGTTCAAGAGACCCAGTACTTC. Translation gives CASSPGTGVQETQYF.

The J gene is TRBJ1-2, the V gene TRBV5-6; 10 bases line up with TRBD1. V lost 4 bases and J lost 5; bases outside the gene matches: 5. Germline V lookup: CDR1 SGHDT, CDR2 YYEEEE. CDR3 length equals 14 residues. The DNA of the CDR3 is TGTGCCAGCAGCCCGACAGGGGGCGCTTATGGCTACACCTTC. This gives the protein CASSPTGGAYGYTF.

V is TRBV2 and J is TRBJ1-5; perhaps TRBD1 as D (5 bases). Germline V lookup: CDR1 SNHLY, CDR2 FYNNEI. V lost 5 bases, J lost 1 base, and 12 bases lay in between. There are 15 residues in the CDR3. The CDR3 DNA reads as TGTGCCAGCAGTCTGGACACCTTGAGCAATCAGCCCCAGCATTTT. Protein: CASSLDTLSNQPQHF.

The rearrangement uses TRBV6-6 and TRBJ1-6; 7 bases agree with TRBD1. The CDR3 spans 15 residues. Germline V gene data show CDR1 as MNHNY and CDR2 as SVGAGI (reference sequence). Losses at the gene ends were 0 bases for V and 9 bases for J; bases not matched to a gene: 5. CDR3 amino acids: CASSYSKGARSPLHF. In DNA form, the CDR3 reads TGTGCCAGCAGTTACTCGAAGGGGGCGCGTTCACCCCTCCACTTT.

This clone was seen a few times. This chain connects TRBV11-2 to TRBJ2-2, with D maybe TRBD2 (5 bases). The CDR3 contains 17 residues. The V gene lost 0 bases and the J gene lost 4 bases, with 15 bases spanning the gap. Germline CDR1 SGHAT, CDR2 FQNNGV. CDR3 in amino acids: CASSLDRVGVGTGELFF. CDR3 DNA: TGTGCCAGCAGCTTAGATCGAGTGGGAGTGGGCACCGGGGAGCTGTTTTTT.

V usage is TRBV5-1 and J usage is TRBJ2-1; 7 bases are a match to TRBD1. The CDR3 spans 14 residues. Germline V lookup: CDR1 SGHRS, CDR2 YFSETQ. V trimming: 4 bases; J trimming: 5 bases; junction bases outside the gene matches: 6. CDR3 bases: TGCGCCAGCAGCCCCGGGACAGTTAACAATGAGCAGTTCTTC. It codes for CASSPGTVNNEQFF.

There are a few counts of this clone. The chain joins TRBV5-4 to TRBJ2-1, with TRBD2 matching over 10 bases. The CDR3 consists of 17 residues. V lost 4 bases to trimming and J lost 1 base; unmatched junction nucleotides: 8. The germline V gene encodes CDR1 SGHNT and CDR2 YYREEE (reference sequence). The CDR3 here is CASSGNLAGGSYNEQFF. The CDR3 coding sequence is TGTGCCAGCAGCGGAAATTTAGCGGGAGGTTCCTACAATGAGCAGTTCTTC. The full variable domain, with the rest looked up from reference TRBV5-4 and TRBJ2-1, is ETGVTQSPTHLIKTRGQQVTLRCSSQSGHNTVSWYQQALGQGPQFIFQYYREEENGRGNFPPRFSGLQFPNYSSELNVNALELDDSALYLCASSGNLAGGSYNEQFFGPGTRLTVL.

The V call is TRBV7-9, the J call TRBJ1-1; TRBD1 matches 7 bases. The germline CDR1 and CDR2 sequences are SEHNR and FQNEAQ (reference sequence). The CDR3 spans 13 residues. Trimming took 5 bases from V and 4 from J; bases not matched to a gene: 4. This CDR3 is CASSPTGPTEAFF. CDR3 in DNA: TGTGCCAGCAGCCCGACAGGGCCCACTGAAGCTTTCTTT.